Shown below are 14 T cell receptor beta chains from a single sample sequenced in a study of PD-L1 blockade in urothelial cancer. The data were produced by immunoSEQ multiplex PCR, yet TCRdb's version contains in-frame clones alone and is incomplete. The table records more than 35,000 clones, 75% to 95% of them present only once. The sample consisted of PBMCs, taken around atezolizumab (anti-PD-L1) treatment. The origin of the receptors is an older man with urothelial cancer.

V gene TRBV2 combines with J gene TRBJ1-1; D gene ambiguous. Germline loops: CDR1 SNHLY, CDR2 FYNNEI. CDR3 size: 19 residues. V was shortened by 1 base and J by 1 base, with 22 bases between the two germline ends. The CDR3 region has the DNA TGTGCCAGCAGTGAAGGCGTACAGCGGACCGGATTACGGAACACTGAAGCTTTCTTT. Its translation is CASSEGVQRTGLRNTEAFF.

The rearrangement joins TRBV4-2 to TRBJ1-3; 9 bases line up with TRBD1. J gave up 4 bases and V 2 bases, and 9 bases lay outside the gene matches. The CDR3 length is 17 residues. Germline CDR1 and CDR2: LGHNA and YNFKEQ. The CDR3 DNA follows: TGTGCCAGCAGCCAAACCGGGACAGGGAAGAGAGGAAACACCATATATTTT. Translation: CASSQTGTGKRGNTIYF.

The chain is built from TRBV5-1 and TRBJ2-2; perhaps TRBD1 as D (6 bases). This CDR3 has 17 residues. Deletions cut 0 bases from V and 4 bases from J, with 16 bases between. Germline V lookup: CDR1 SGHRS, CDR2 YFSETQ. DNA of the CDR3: TGCGCCAGCAGCTTGGGCCTAATTACAGGGCCCACCGGGGAGCTGTTTTTT. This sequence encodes CASSLGLITGPTGELFF.

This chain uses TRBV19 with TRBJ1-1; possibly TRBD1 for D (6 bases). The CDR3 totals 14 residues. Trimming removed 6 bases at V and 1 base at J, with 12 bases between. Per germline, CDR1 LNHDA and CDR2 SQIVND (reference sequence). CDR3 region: CASRTGSPNTEAFF. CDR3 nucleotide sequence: TGTGCCAGTAGGACAGGAAGCCCGAACACTGAAGCTTTCTTT.

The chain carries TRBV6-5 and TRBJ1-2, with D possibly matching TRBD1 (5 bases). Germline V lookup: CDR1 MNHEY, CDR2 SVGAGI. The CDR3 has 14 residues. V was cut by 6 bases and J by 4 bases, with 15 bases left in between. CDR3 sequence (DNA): TGTGCCAGCAGCCAGAGGGACTCTTTCTATGGCTACACCTTC. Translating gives CASSQRDSFYGYTF.

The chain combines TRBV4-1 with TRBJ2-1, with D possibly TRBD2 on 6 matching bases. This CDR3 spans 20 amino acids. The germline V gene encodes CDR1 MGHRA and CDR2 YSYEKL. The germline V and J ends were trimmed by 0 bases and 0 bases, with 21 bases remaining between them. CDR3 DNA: TGCGCCAGCAGCCAAGATCCGGCAGCGGGCTTTACTAGCTCCTACAATGAGCAGTTCTTC. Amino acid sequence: CASSQDPAAGFTSSYNEQFF.

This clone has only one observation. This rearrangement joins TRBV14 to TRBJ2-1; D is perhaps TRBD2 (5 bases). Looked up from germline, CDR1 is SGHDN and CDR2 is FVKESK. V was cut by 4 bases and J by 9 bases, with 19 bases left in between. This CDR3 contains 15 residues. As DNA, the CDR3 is TGTGCCAGCAGCCTTGCTGGCGGGTCGTTGGTTGAGCAGTTCTTC. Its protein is CASSLAGGSLVEQFF.

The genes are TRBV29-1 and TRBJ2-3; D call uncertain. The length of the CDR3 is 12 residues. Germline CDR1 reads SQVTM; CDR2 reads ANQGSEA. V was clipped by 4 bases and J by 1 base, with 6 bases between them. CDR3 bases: TGCAGCGTTGTGCAGGGCACAGATACGCAGTATTTT. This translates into CSVVQGTDTQYF.

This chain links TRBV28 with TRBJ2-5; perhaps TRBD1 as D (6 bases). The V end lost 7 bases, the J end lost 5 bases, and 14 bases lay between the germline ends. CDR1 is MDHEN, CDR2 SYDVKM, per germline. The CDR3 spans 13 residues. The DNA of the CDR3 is TGTGCCAGCAACCCTACAGGGTTCGAGACCCAGTACTTC. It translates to CASNPTGFETQYF. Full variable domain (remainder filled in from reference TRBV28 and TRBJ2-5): DVKVTQSSRYLVKRTGEKVFLECVQDMDHENMFWYRQDPGLGLRLIYFSYDVKMKEKGDIPEGYSVSREKKERFSLILESASTNQTSMYLCASNPTGFETQYFGPGTRLLVL.

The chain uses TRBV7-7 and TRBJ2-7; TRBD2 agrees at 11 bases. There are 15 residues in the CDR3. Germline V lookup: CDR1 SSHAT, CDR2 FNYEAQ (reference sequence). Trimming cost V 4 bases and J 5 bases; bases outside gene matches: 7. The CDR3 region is CASSSIAGGRDEQYF. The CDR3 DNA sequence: TGTGCCAGCAGCTCCATAGCGGGAGGGAGGGACGAGCAGTACTTC.

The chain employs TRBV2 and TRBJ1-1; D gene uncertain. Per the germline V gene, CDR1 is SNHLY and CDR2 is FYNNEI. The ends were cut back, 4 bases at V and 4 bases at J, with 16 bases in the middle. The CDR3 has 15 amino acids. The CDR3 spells CASSVSTVLVTEAFF. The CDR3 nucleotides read TGTGCCAGCAGTGTGAGTACCGTCTTGGTCACTGAAGCTTTCTTT.

The CDR3 region is CASSDQLAADTQYF. In DNA form, the CDR3 reads TGTGCCAGCAGCGATCAACTAGCGGCAGATACGCAGTATTTT. The rearrangement uses TRBV2 and TRBJ2-3, with TRBD2 matching 8 bases. From germline, CDR1 is SNHLY and CDR2 FYNNEI. V lost 6 bases to trimming and J lost 4 bases; unmatched junction nucleotides: 6. The CDR3 runs to 14 residues.

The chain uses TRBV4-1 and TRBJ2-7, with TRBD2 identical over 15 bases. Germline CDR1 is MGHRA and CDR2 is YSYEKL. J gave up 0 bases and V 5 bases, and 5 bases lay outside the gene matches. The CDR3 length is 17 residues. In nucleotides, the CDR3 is TGCGCCAGCAGCGGGGGACTAGCGGGAGGTACCTCCTACGAGCAGTACTTC. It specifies CASSGGLAGGTSYEQYF.

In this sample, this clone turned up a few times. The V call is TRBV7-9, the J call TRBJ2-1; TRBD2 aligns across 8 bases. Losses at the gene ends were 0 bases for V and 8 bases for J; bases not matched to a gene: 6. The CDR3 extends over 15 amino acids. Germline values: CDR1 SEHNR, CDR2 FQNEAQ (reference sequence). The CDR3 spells CASSLASGSFYEQFF. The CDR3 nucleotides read TGTGCCAGCAGCTTAGCCAGCGGGAGTTTCTATGAGCAGTTCTTC.